These 29 T cell receptor beta chains were all obtained from the same sample, sequenced in a study of regulatory T cells in long-lasting Graves disease. As to time point: newly diagnosed GD, antithyroid drugs for less than 3 months. After RNA was extracted from PBMCs, the TCR library was made from it. CDR3-region Arm-PCR and iRepertoire HTBI primers produced the TCR beta libraries. One entry per CDR3 protein results from TCRdb running MiXCR on the multiplex PCR reads. This table holds a few hundred thousand distinct CDR3 sequences, 10% to 15% found once. These same data were also listed under a study on T cells in Graves' hyperthyroidism and ophthalmopathy.

Sample: peripheral blood mononuclear cells (PBMCs), taken at new diagnosis, from a patient treated with antithyroid drugs. The receptors come from a woman aged 18-29 years with Graves disease.

This clonotype was detected a few times. The V and J genes are TRBV10-1 and TRBJ2-1; D is unresolved. Germline V gene data show CDR1 as WNHNN and CDR2 as SYGVQD (reference sequence). The CDR3 spans 14 residues. V was clipped by 4 bases and J by 9 bases, with 16 bases between them. The CDR3 bases are TGCGCCAGCAGTGGGTCGGCCTCAGGCACTGAGCAGTTCTTC. Protein: CASSGSASGTEQFF.

CDR3 bases: TGTGCCAGTCTTCCCGAGCGGGGGGCGAACACTGAAGCTTTCTTT. It encodes CASLPERGANTEAFF. The V call is TRBV19, the J call TRBJ1-1; the D gene is possibly TRBD1 (6 bases). V gave up 8 bases and J gave up 1 base, with 17 bases separating them. CDR1 is LNHDA and CDR2 is SQIVND in the germline V gene (reference sequence). The CDR3 runs 15 residues. Using reference TRBV19 and TRBJ1-1 for the parts outside the CDR3, the full variable domain is DGGITQSPKYLFRKEGQNVTLSCEQNLNHDAMYWYRQDPGQGLRLIYYSQIVNDFQKGDIAEGYSVSREKKESFPLTVTSAQKNPTAFYLCASLPERGANTEAFFGQGTRLTVV.

The chain recombines TRBV4-2 with TRBJ1-1; D is ambiguous. This CDR3 comprises 14 residues. The germline V gene has CDR1 LGHNA and CDR2 YNFKEQ. The germline V and J ends were trimmed by 0 bases and 6 bases, with 11 bases remaining between them. The CDR3 DNA reads as TGTGCCAGCAGCCAAGAATCCGTGGGAGCTGAAGCTTTCTTT. It translates to CASSQESVGAEAFF.

This chain joins TRBV19 and TRBJ1-2; D is ambiguous. The V and J ends lost 1 base and 8 bases respectively, with 8 bases between them. Germline CDR1 reads LNHDA; CDR2 reads SQIVND (reference sequence). The CDR3 totals 12 residues. The CDR3 here is CASSIAEYGYTF. As DNA, the CDR3 is TGTGCCAGTAGTATAGCAGAGTACGGCTACACCTTC. Full variable domain (remainder filled in from reference TRBV19 and TRBJ1-2): DGGITQSPKYLFRKEGQNVTLSCEQNLNHDAMYWYRQDPGQGLRLIYYSQIVNDFQKGDIAEGYSVSREKKESFPLTVTSAQKNPTAFYLCASSIAEYGYTFGSGTRLTVV.

This clonotype has ten or more counts. This chain connects TRBV20-1 to TRBJ2-1; D is undetermined. The germline V and J ends were trimmed by 6 bases and 8 bases, with 20 bases remaining between them. This CDR3 region has 14 residues. Germline lookup yields CDR1 DFQATT and CDR2 SNEGSKA (reference sequence). The CDR3 nucleotides read TGCAGTGCGCCGGTGACCCCTCACGTCCATGAGCAGTTCTTC. It translates to CSAPVTPHVHEQFF.

V is TRBV12-3 or TRBV12-4 and J is TRBJ1-6, with TRBD1 as a possible D gene (5 bases). Trimming removed 7 bases from V and 7 bases from J, with 14 bases in between. There are 14 residues in the CDR3. The CDR3 sequence is CASTLRGGNSPLHF. The CDR3 bases are TGTGCCAGCACCCTTCGGGGGGGAAATTCACCCCTCCACTTT.

The genes are TRBV7-9 and TRBJ2-3; TRBD2 agrees at 9 bases. V shed 6 bases and J 7 bases; nucleotides not matched to a gene: 11. CDR3 length: 15 residues. Germline CDR1 and CDR2: SEHNR and FQNEAQ (reference sequence). CDR3 loop: CASSLGASGTYTQYF. CDR3 DNA sequence: TGTGCCAGCAGTCTGGGGGCTAGCGGGACATATACGCAGTATTTT.

This clonotype was seen at least ten times. The V gene is TRBV12-3 or TRBV12-4, the J gene TRBJ2-5; D gene uncertain. The CDR3 extends over 13 amino acids. Trimming cost V 5 bases and J 6 bases, with 13 bases left between them. CDR3 region: CASSLSLLKTQYF. CDR3 coding DNA: TGTGCCAGCAGTCTTTCCCTTCTAAAGACCCAGTACTTC.

For the CDR3, the DNA is TGTGCCAGCAGCAGGACAGGGGTCGTCGAGCAGTACTTC. It specifies CASSRTGVVEQYF. V and J are TRBV7-9 and TRBJ2-7; 9 positions agree with TRBD1. CDR3 size: 13 residues. Looked up from germline, CDR1 is SEHNR and CDR2 is FQNEAQ (reference sequence). J gave up 6 bases and V 5 bases, and 5 bases lay outside the gene matches. Full variable domain (missing parts from reference TRBV7-9 and TRBJ2-7): DTGVSQNPRHKITKRGQNVTFRCDPISEHNRLYWYRQTLGQGPEFLTYFQNEAQLEKSRLLSDRFSAERPKGSFSTLEIQRTEQGDSAMYLCASSRTGVVEQYFGPGTRLTVT.

This clonotype came up many times. V gene TRBV20-1 combines with J gene TRBJ2-2, with TRBD1 as a possible D gene (6 bases). This CDR3 region has 13 residues. Between the trimmed V and J ends, which lost 6 bases and 0 bases, there was a span of 8 bases. Germline loops: CDR1 DFQATT, CDR2 SNEGSKA (reference sequence). Here the CDR3 reads CSAGQTNTGELFF. CDR3 sequence (DNA): TGCAGTGCCGGACAGACGAACACCGGGGAGCTGTTTTTT.

The sample holds many counts of this clonotype. The chain couples TRBV7-2 to TRBJ2-7; the match to TRBD2 covers 8 bases. Germline-derived CDR1 and CDR2 are SGHTA and FQGNSA. Germline trimming cut 1 base from V and 7 bases from J; bases unmatched to any gene: 9. This CDR3 spans 15 amino acids. The CDR3 coding sequence is TGTGCCAGCAGCTTAGACCCAGCGGGAGAGGGTGAGCAGTACTTC. As protein: CASSLDPAGEGEQYF.

This clonotype was seen more than once but under ten times. The V call is TRBV5-6, the J call TRBJ2-2, with D maybe TRBD1 (7 bases). Germline V gives CDR1 SGHDT, CDR2 YYEEEE. The length of the CDR3 is 14 residues. With 7 bases removed from V and 2 bases from J, the gap between germline ends came to 12 bases. The CDR3 coding sequence is TGTGCCAGCGCGGGACAGTACAACACCGGGGAGCTGTTTTTT. It specifies CASAGQYNTGELFF. The full variable domain, with the rest looked up from reference TRBV5-6 and TRBJ2-2, is DAGVTQSPTHLIKTRGQQVTLRCSPKSGHDTVSWYQQALGQGPQFIFQYYEEEERQRGNFPDRFSGHQFPNYSSELNVNALLLGDSALYLCASAGQYNTGELFFGEGSRLTVL.

A word on this clonotype: This may stem from a read error, because a much larger clone lies one nucleotide away. The gene calls are TRBV5-1 and TRBJ1-5; possible D gene TRBD1, 6 bases. The germline V gene encodes CDR1 SGHRS and CDR2 YFSETQ. V lost 2 bases and J lost 9, with 15 bases in between. The CDR3 runs to 14 residues. The CDR3 bases are TGCGCCAGCAGCTTAGCTACAGGGATTGGGCCCCAGCATTTT. This codes for CASSLATGIGPQHF.

This clonotype has ten or more counts. V and J are TRBV27 and TRBJ2-1; 11 nucleotides agree with TRBD2. The J segment lost 5 bases and the V segment lost 4 bases, leaving 4 bases of the junction unmatched. Germline V CDR1 and CDR2: MNHEY, SMNVEV (reference sequence). This CDR3 contains 15 residues. The CDR3: CASSSGTSGHNEQFF. CDR3 coding DNA: TGTGCCAGCAGTTCAGGGACTAGCGGTCACAATGAGCAGTTCTTC.

This clonotype was recorded a few times. J is TRBJ1-2 and V is TRBV29-1; maybe TRBD1 (5 bases). The germline gives CDR1 SQVTM, CDR2 ANQGSEA. This CDR3 is built from 11 residues. Trimming took off 5 bases at V and 7 bases at J, with 11 bases between the two ends. DNA of the CDR3: TGCAGCGTTAGTCCGAGGGGTGGCTACACCTTC. Translating gives CSVSPRGGYTF.

This clonotype was seen at least ten times. The V call is TRBV13, the J call TRBJ2-5, with 8 positions matching TRBD2. The germline V gene encodes CDR1 PRHDT and CDR2 FYEKMQ (reference sequence). The length of the CDR3 is 16 residues. J was trimmed by 5 bases and V by 5 bases; bases with no gene match: 13. CDR3 nucleotides: TGTGCCAGCAGCGACGGACTAGCACGGATTGGGGAGACCCAGTACTTC. It codes for CASSDGLARIGETQYF. The variable domain in full, with the rest retrieved from reference TRBV13 and TRBJ2-5, is AAGVIQSPRHLIKEKRETATLKCYPIPRHDTVYWYQQGPGQDPQFLISFYEKMQSDKGSIPDRFSAQQFSDYHSELNMSSLELGDSALYFCASSDGLARIGETQYFGPGTRLLVL.

This clonotype was seen at least ten times. V usage is TRBV20-1 and J usage is TRBJ1-1, with unresolved D. Germline-derived CDR1 and CDR2 are DFQATT and SNEGSKA (reference sequence). Trimming removed 0 bases from V and 5 bases from J, with 13 bases in between. The CDR3 extends over 14 amino acids. The CDR3 DNA reads TGCAGTGCTAGAGATCTCGGGATTGGGACTGAAGCTTTCTTT. Its translation: CSARDLGIGTEAFF.

This clonotype showed up many times. The V and J genes are TRBV7-3 and TRBJ2-3, with TRBD2 matching 10 bases. Germline V gene sequence: CDR1 SGHTA, CDR2 FQGTGA. Trimming at V came to 5 bases and at J to 5 bases, leaving 10 bases not matched to a gene. This CDR3 spans 16 amino acids. Written as DNA, the CDR3 is TGTGCCAGCAGCCCCCGCGGGACTAGCGATAGAGATACGCAGTATTTT. Translation: CASSPRGTSDRDTQYF.

The V gene is TRBV20-1, the J gene TRBJ2-7; D is undetermined. The V gene lost 5 bases and the J gene lost 2 bases, with 16 bases spanning the gap. This CDR3 has 14 amino acids. Germline assignment: CDR1 DFQATT and CDR2 SNEGSKA (reference sequence). This CDR3 reads CSASTTARAYEQYF. In nucleotides, the CDR3 is TGCAGTGCTTCCACCACAGCAAGGGCCTACGAGCAGTACTTC.

CDR3 nucleotides: TGTGCCAGTAGTTTTGACCCGGGGGACACTGAAGCTTTCTTT. Its protein is CASSFDPGDTEAFF. The V and J genes are TRBV19 and TRBJ1-1; TRBD1 might be the D (5 bases). Germline CDR1 reads LNHDA; CDR2 reads SQIVND (reference sequence). The CDR3 totals 14 residues. Trimming took off 5 bases at V and 3 bases at J, with 13 bases between the two ends.

This clonotype was recorded many times. The CDR3 region has the DNA TGTGCCAGCAGCTTAGTCTTCAGGGGGAACACTGAAGCTTTCTTT. It codes for CASSLVFRGNTEAFF. The chain recombines TRBV7-2 with TRBJ1-1; D might be TRBD1 (6 bases). The CDR3 totals 15 residues. CDR1 and CDR2 (germline): SGHTA, FQGNSA. V was cut by 1 base and J by 1 base, with 10 bases left in between.

This clonotype occurred many times. The chain couples TRBV24-1 to TRBJ2-7, with 8 positions matching TRBD1. Germline V gives CDR1 KGHDR, CDR2 SFDVKD. The ends lost 6 bases at V and 5 bases at J; junction bases unmatched: 2. There are 12 residues in the CDR3. The CDR3 coding sequence is TGTGCCACCAGTCAACAGGGGGACGAGCAGTACTTC. Residues: CATSQQGDEQYF.

J is TRBJ1-3 and V is TRBV29-1; D may be TRBD1 (5 bases). The CDR3 is 15 amino acids. V lost 7 bases and J 1 base, leaving 17 bases between the germline ends. Germline assignment: CDR1 SQVTM and CDR2 ANQGSEA. The CDR3 loop reads CSASQDTYSGNTIYF. As DNA, the CDR3 is TGCAGCGCTAGCCAGGACACCTATTCTGGAAACACCATATATTTT.

This clonotype was seen many times. The J gene is TRBJ1-1, the V gene TRBV7-2; tentatively, D is TRBD1 (5 bases). Germline V gives CDR1 SGHTA, CDR2 FQGNSA. V gave up 2 bases and J gave up 1 base, with 14 bases separating them. This CDR3 comprises 16 residues. The DNA of the CDR3 is TGTGCCAGCAGCTTAAACCCGACTGGGGCGAACACTGAAGCTTTCTTT. It translates to CASSLNPTGANTEAFF.

This chain connects TRBV29-1 to TRBJ1-2; 7 nucleotides line up with TRBD1. Trimming removed 3 bases from V and 8 bases from J; junction bases left unmatched: 6. Germline lookup yields CDR1 SQVTM and CDR2 ANQGSEA. The CDR3 covers 12 residues. CDR3 bases: TGCAGCGTTGAGAGGGGGCTCGGGGGCTACACCTTC. It yields the protein CSVERGLGGYTF.

This clonotype has a handful of counts. The chain recombines TRBV6-1 with TRBJ1-1; D is perhaps TRBD1 (5 bases). In germline, CDR1 is MNHNS, CDR2 SASEGT. CDR3 length: 14 residues. The ends were cut back, 3 bases at V and 4 bases at J, with 12 bases in the middle. The CDR3 spells CASSDTWGSTEAFF. CDR3 in DNA: TGTGCCAGCAGTGATACTTGGGGGAGCACTGAAGCTTTCTTT.

Turning to this clonotype: Possible read error: a much larger clone is one base away. V gene TRBV7-9 combines with J gene TRBJ1-4, with 8 bases that match TRBD1. This CDR3 is 17 amino acids long. Germline assignment: CDR1 SEHNR and CDR2 FQNEAQ (reference sequence). CDR3 sequence reads: CASSTWTGIGVGEKLLF. The CDR3 DNA is TGTGCCAGCAGCACCTGGACAGGGATTGGTGTTGGTGAAAAACTGCTTTTT.

The rearrangement joins TRBV6-2 or TRBV6-3 to TRBJ2-5; 11 bases are shared with TRBD2. J was trimmed by 6 bases and V by 1 base; bases with no gene match: 10. Germline V gene data show CDR1 as MNHEY and CDR2 as SVGEGT. The CDR3 contains 17 residues. The CDR3 protein is CASSYWVAGGTSQTQYF. For the CDR3, the DNA is TGTGCCAGCAGTTACTGGGTAGCGGGGGGGACCAGTCAGACCCAGTACTTC.

The sample holds many counts of this clonotype. The chain is built from TRBV3-1 and TRBJ2-2; D gene uncertain. Germline CDR1 LGHDT, CDR2 YNNKEL (reference sequence). V was pared by 4 bases and J by 5 bases, with 26 bases between. The CDR3 extends over 19 amino acids. CDR3 sequence: CASSLDGTGRLDRTGELFF. The CDR3 nucleotides are TGTGCCAGCAGCCTAGATGGCACGGGCAGGCTGGATAGGACCGGGGAGCTGTTTTTT. Drawing the rest from reference TRBV3-1 and TRBJ2-2, the complete variable domain is DTAVSQTPKYLVTQMGNDKSIKCEQNLGHDTMYWYKQDSKKFLKIMFSYNNKELIINETVPNRFSPKSPDKAHLNLHINSLELGDSAVYFCASSLDGTGRLDRTGELFFGEGSRLTVL.